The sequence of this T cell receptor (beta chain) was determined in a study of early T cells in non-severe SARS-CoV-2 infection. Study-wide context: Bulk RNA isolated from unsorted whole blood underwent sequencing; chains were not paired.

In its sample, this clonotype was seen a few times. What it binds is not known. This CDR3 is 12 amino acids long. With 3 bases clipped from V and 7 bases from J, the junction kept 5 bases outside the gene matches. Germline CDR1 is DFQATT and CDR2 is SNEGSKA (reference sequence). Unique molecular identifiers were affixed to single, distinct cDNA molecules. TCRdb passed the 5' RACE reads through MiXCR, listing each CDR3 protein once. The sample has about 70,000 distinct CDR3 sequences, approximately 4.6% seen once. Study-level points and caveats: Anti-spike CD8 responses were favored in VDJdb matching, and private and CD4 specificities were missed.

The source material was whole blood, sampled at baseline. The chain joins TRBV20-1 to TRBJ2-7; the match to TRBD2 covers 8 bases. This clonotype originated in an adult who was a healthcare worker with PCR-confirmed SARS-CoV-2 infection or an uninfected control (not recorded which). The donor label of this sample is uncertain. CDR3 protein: CSASGGAGEQYF. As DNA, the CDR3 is TGCAGTGCTAGCGGGGGGGCCGGAGAGCAGTACTTC.